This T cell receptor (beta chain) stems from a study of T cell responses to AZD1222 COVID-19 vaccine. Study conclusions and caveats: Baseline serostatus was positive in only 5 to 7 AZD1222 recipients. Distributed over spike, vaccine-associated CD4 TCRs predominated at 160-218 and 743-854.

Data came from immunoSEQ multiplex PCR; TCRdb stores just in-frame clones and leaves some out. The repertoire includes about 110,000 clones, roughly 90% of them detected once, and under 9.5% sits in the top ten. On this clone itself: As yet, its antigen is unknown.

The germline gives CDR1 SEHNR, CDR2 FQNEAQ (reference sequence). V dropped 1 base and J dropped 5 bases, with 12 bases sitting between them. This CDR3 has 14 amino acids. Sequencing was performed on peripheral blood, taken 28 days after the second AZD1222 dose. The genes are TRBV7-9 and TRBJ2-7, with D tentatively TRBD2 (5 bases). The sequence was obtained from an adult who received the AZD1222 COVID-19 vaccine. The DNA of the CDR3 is TGTGCCAGCAGCTTAGATGGTATCGGGAACGAGCAGTACTTC. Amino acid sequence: CASSLDGIGNEQYF.